These T cell receptor beta chains were read from a single sample in a study of control samples from healthy donors and cancer patients. Measured with immunoSEQ multiplex PCR; TCRdb has only the in-frame clones, and not every one. In the table there are some 200,000 clones, 85% to 95% of which are singletons. Sequencing used blood. All receptors come from a man aged 18 to 30 in good health. The CDR3 runs from the conserved cysteine through the conserved F or W. D genes are given only for firm matches. Size is omitted from some rows. Given values are once, few, many or a class for expanded clones.

J gene	clone size	V gene	D gene	CDR3 DNA	CDR3 protein
TRBJ2-4	.	TRBV3-1/TRBV3-2	TRBD1	TGTGCCAGCAGCCGGGGACAGGGGAACATTCAGTACTTC	CASSRGQGNIQYF
TRBJ2-7	.	TRBV3-1/TRBV3-2	.	TGTGCCAGCAGCCAAGATATTTCGCGGGGCAGCTCCTACGAGCAGTACTTC	CASSQDISRGSSYEQYF
TRBJ1-5	.	TRBV6-5	.	TGTGCCAGCAGGAAAGGACAGACTAGCAATCAGCCCCAGCATTTT	CASRKGQTSNQPQHF
TRBJ2-2	.	TRBV24-1	.	TGTGCCACCGGGCAGACCGGGGAGCTGTTTTTT	CATGQTGELFF
TRBJ2-1	.	TRBV5-1	TRBD1	TGCGCCAGCACGGGACAGGGGTCTGTGGATGAGCAGTTCTTC	CASTGQGSVDEQFF
TRBJ2-7	once	TRBV11-3	.	TGTGCCAGCAGCCCCTGGACCGCCGAGAGTGAGCAGTACTTC	CASSPWTAESEQYF
TRBJ2-3	few	TRBV30	TRBD2	TGTGCCTGGAGAAGGCGGGGGGGAACCACAGATACGCAGTATTTT	CAWRRRGGTTDTQYF
TRBJ1-4	.	TRBV2	.	TGTGCCAGCTTATACAGGCGGACTAATGAAAAACTGTTTTTT	CASLYRRTNEKLFF
TRBJ2-5	.	TRBV6-6	.	TGTGCCAGCAGTTACAGGCCTAGGGGTCAAGAGACCCAGTACTTC	CASSYRPRGQETQYF
TRBJ1-2	.	TRBV5-4	.	TGTGCCAGCAGCTTGAGTCTGGAGTCATATGGCTACACCTTC	CASSLSLESYGYTF
TRBJ1-3	.	TRBV2	.	TGTGCCAGCAATTGGATCTCTGGAAACACCATATATTTT	CASNWISGNTIYF
TRBJ2-7	.	TRBV9	.	TGTGCCAGCAGCCCCTACGCCAGCTCCTACGAGCAGTACTTC	CASSPYASSYEQYF
TRBJ2-7	.	TRBV5-1	.	TGCGCCAGCGGTTTCGGGACGGTCGCCTACGAGCAGTACTTC	CASGFGTVAYEQYF
TRBJ1-2	.	TRBV6-2/TRBV6-3	.	TGTGCCAGCAGCCCGGAGGTTGGGGGGACCGGTCGCTACACCTTC	CASSPEVGGTGRYTF
TRBJ2-1	.	TRBV6-1	.	TGTGCCAGCAGTGAACGGGGGAACAATGAGCAGTTCTTC	CASSERGNNEQFF
TRBJ1-6	.	TRBV5-5	.	TGTGCCAGCAGCTTGGAGTCACCCCTCCACTTT	CASSLESPLHF
TRBJ2-7	.	TRBV10-2	TRBD2	TGCGCCAGCAGTGAGGCTAGCGGACCTTCATACGAGCAGTACTTC	CASSEASGPSYEQYF
TRBJ1-2	.	TRBV19	TRBD1	TGTGCCAGTAGTTCAGGGACAGACTATGGCTACACCTTC	CASSSGTDYGYTF
TRBJ2-1	.	TRBV2	TRBD2	TGTGCCAGCAGTGAACTAGCGGGGGCAACTTACAATGAGCAGTTCTTC	CASSELAGATYNEQFF
TRBJ2-3	.	TRBV29-1	TRBD1	TGCAGCGTAGAAAAAGGGGGCCGGGGCGATACGCAGTATTTT	CSVEKGGRGDTQYF
TRBJ2-7	.	TRBV7-2	.	TGTGCCAGCAGCTATCAAGAGGGGGGGGACGAGCAGTACTTC	CASSYQEGGDEQYF
TRBJ1-3	.	TRBV6-6	TRBD1	TGTGCCAGCAGCAACGGACAGGGCTCTGGAAACACCATATATTTT	CASSNGQGSGNTIYF
TRBJ2-2	.	TRBV7-3	TRBD2	TGTGCCAGCAGCTTAACAGGACTAGTGAACACCGGGGAGCTGTTTTTT	CASSLTGLVNTGELFF
TRBJ1-1	.	TRBV5-5	.	TGTGCCAGCAGCTTGGGGGGGTTAGCTTTCTTT	CASSLGGLAFF
TRBJ2-1	few	TRBV25-1	.	TGTGCCACCATGCAAGGCTACAATGAGCAGTTCTTC	CATMQGYNEQFF
TRBJ1-2	.	TRBV12-3/TRBV12-4	.	TGTGCCAGCAGTTTCAGTAACTATGGCTACACCTTC	CASSFSNYGYTF
TRBJ1-3	.	TRBV5-6	.	TGTGCCAGCAGCCGGGGACCCCTAGACTCTGGAAACACCATATATTTT	CASSRGPLDSGNTIYF
TRBJ1-1	.	TRBV7-8	.	TGTGCCAGCAGCTTTCTTGGTTCCGGGACTGAAGCTTTCTTT	CASSFLGSGTEAFF
TRBJ2-7	.	TRBV7-9	.	TGTGCCAGCAGCCCAGGACAGTTTCCCTACGAGCAGTACTTC	CASSPGQFPYEQYF